This is a list of T cell receptor beta chains from one sample in a study of blood T cell repertoires in COVID-19. The data were produced by immunoSEQ multiplex PCR, yet TCRdb's version contains in-frame clones alone and is incomplete. This sample has 330,000 or so clones, with approximately 89% found just once. The sample consisted of PBMCs or T cells enriched from blood (not recorded which). All receptors come from a man aged 35 to 55 in a cohort exposed to, infected with or recovered from COVID-19 (not recorded which). The CDR3 runs from the conserved cysteine through the conserved F or W. Fields, in order: J gene, V gene, D gene, clone size, CDR3 DNA, CDR3 protein. The D gene is left open where the match is weak. The size entry is marked missing in some rows and otherwise reads once, few, many or a size class.

TRBJ2-1 TRBV7-9 NA NA TGTGCCAGCAGCTCCCTAGATCCTGAGCAGTTCTTC CASSSLDPEQFF
TRBJ2-5 TRBV6-1 TRBD2 NA TGTGCCAGCAGTGATTCTGGCCGACTAGCGGGAGGGGCCCAGTACTTC CASSDSGRLAGGAQYF
TRBJ2-1 TRBV29-1 TRBD1 NA TGCAGCGTCTACGCGGCAGGGGGCTACAATGAGCAGTTCTTC CSVYAAGGYNEQFF
TRBJ1-6 TRBV3-1/TRBV3-2 TRBD1 NA TGTGCCAGCAGCCAACGGACAGGGAATTCACCCCTCCACTTT CASSQRTGNSPLHF
TRBJ2-7 TRBV5-1 TRBD2 NA TGCGCCAGCAGCTCCACTAGCGGGAGTCGGGAGCAGTACTTC CASSSTSGSREQYF
TRBJ2-5 TRBV11-2 TRBD2 NA TGTGCCAGCAGCCCCGGGAGGGTCGGGGAGACCCAGTACTTC CASSPGRVGETQYF
TRBJ1-2 TRBV9 TRBD1 NA TGTGCCAGCAGCCCATCCGGGGACAGGGTAAGGGGCTACACCTTC CASSPSGDRVRGYTF
TRBJ1-3 TRBV7-2 NA NA TGTGCCAGCAGCTTGGTCCCCGTTGGAGCAGACTCTGGAAACACCATATATTTT CASSLVPVGADSGNTIYF
TRBJ2-7 TRBV5-1 NA NA TGCGCCAGCAGCCTGACGGGGGACTACGAGCAGTACTTC CASSLTGDYEQYF
TRBJ2-7 TRBV19 NA NA TGTGCCAGTAGTGATTTCGGGAAGGGTGCCTACGAGCAGTACTTC CASSDFGKGAYEQYF
TRBJ2-7 TRBV7-6 NA NA TGTGCCAGCAGCTTAACGGGGGACCGCTCCTACGAGCAGTACTTC CASSLTGDRSYEQYF
TRBJ2-1 TRBV15 TRBD2 NA TGTGCCACGGGGGCCGGGAGGGCGCAGAATGAGCAGTTCTTC CATGAGRAQNEQFF
TRBJ2-5 TRBV18 TRBD2 NA TGTGCCAGCTCACCACCGGTAGCGGGAGACCAAGAGACCCAGTACTTC CASSPPVAGDQETQYF
TRBJ1-5 TRBV7-8 TRBD1 NA TGTGCCAGCAGCTTATTGTCCGGACAGGGGGCTGGCAATCAGCCCCAGCATTTT CASSLLSGQGAGNQPQHF
TRBJ2-3 TRBV5-1 TRBD2 NA TGCGCCAGCAGCACTACTAGCGGATACACAGATACGCAGTATTTT CASSTTSGYTDTQYF
TRBJ1-4 TRBV2 TRBD1 NA TGTGCCAGCAACAGGGGATTCACTAATGAAAAACTGTTTTTT CASNRGFTNEKLFF
TRBJ2-5 TRBV28 NA NA TGTGCCAGCAGTTCTGAGACCCAGTACTTC CASSSETQYF
TRBJ2-5 TRBV15 NA NA TGTGCCACCAGCAGAGTACAGGGTGCAGAGACCCAGTACTTC CATSRVQGAETQYF
TRBJ2-7 TRBV5-4 TRBD2 NA TGTGCCAGCAGCGATGGACTAGATACCTACGAGCAGTACTTC CASSDGLDTYEQYF
TRBJ2-2 TRBV7-9 NA once TGTGCCAGCAGCTTAATGGGTCCCGGGGGTGGCCCCGGGGAGCTGTTTTTT CASSLMGPGGGPGELFF
TRBJ2-6 TRBV20-1 NA once TGCAGTGCTAGTAAAGACACGACCCTCTCTGGGGCCAACGTCCTGACTTTC CSASKDTTLSGANVLTF
TRBJ2-7 TRBV28 TRBD1 NA TGTGCCAGCAGTCCATCCGGGACAGGGAAACCCTACGAGCAGTACTTC CASSPSGTGKPYEQYF